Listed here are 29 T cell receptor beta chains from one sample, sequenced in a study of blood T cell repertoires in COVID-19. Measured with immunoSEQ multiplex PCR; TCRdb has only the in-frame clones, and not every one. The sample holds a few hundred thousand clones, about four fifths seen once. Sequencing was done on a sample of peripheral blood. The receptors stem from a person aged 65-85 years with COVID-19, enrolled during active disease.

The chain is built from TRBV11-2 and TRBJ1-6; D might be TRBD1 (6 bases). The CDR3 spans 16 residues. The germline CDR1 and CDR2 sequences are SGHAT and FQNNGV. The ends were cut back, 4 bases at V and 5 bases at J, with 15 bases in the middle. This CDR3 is CASSWSKDRNNSPLHF. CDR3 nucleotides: TGTGCCAGCAGCTGGTCTAAGGACAGAAATAATTCACCCCTCCACTTT.

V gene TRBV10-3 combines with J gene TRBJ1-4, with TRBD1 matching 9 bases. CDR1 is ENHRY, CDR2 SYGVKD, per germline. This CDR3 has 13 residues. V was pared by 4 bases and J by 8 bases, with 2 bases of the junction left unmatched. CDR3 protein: CAISGQGDEKLFF. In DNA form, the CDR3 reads TGTGCCATCAGTGGACAGGGGGACGAAAAACTGTTTTTT.

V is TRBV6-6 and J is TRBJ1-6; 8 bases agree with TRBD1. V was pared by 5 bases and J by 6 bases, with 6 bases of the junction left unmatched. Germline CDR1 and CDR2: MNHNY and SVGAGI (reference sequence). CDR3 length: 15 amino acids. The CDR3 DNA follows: TGTGCCAGCAGTGTTAACAGGGGGGCTAATTCACCCCTCCACTTT. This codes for CASSVNRGANSPLHF.

This CDR3 reads CATSDHSGRGRYEQYF. CDR3 DNA sequence: TGTGCCACCAGTGATCATAGCGGGAGAGGGCGTTACGAGCAGTACTTC. The gene calls are TRBV24-1 and TRBJ2-7, with 9 nucleotides matching TRBD2. After removal of 3 bases from V and 4 bases from J, the junction contained 9 bases not matched to a gene. This CDR3 spans 16 amino acids. CDR1 KGHDR and CDR2 SFDVKD come from the germline V gene.

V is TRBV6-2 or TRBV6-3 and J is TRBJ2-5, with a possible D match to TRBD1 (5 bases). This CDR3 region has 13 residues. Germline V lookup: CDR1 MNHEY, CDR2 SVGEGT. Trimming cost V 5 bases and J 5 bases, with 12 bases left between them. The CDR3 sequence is CASSGQGRETQYF. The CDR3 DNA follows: TGTGCCAGCAGTGGACAAGGACGGGAGACCCAGTACTTC.

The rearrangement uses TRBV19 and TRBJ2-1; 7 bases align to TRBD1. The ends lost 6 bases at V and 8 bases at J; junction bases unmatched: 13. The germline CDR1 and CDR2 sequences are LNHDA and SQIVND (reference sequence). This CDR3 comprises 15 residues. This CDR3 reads CASSGPRQGVDEQFF. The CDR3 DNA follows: TGTGCCAGTAGCGGCCCCCGACAGGGCGTGGATGAGCAGTTCTTC.

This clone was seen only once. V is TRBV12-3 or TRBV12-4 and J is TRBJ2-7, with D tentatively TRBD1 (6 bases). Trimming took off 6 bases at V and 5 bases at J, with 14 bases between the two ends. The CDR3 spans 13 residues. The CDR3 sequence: CASSFQGRNEQYF. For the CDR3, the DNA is TGTGCCAGCAGCTTTCAGGGGCGGAACGAGCAGTACTTC.

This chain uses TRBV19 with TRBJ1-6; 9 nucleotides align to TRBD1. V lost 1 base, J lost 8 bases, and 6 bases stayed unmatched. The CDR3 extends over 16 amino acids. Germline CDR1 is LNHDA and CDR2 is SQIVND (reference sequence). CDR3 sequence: CASSIASGQGDSPLHF. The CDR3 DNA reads TGTGCCAGTAGTATAGCCTCGGGACAGGGTGATTCACCCCTCCACTTT.

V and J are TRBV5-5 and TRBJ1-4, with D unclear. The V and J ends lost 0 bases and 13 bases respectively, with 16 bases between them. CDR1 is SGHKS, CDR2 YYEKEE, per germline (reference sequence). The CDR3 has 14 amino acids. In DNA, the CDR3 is TGTGCCAGCAGCTTGGTCTCTGGCCCAGGAAGACTGTTTTTT. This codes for CASSLVSGPGRLFF. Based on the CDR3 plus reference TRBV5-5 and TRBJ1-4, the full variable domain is DAGVTQSPTHLIKTRGQQVTLRCSPISGHKSVSWYQQVLGQGPQFIFQYYEKEERGRGNFPDRFSARQFPNYSSELNVNALLLGDSALYLCASSLVSGPGRLFFGSGTQLSVL.

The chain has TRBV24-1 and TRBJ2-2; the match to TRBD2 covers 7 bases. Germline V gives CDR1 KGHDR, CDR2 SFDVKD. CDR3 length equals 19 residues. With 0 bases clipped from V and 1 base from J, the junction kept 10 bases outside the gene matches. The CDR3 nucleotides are TGTGCCACCAGTGATTTGCCCCCGGGTGCTAGCGGGAACACCGGGGAGCTGTTTTTT. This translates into CATSDLPPGASGNTGELFF.

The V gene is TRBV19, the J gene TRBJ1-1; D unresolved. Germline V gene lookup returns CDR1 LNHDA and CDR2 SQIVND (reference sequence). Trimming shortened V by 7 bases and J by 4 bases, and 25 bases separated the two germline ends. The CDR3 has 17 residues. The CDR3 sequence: CASMNRRGPEDGTEAFF. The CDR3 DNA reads TGTGCCAGTATGAATCGGAGAGGTCCCGAAGATGGCACTGAAGCTTTCTTT.

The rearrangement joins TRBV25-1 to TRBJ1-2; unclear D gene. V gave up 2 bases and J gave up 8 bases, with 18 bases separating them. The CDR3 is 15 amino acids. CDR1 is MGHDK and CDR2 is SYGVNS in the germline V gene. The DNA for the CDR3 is TGTGCCAGCAGTGAAATAGTCGGCCAGCCGGGGGGCTACACCTTC. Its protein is CASSEIVGQPGGYTF.

CDR3 residues: CASSFLAGDGAYEQYF. The DNA for the CDR3 is TGTGCCAGCAGCTTTCTAGCGGGAGACGGCGCCTACGAGCAGTACTTC. The rearrangement links TRBV11-2 to TRBJ2-7, with TRBD2 matching over 10 bases. The CDR3 has 16 amino acids. The trim removed 3 bases at V and 2 bases at J, leaving 7 bases unmatched. Germline CDR1 reads SGHAT; CDR2 reads FQNNGV.

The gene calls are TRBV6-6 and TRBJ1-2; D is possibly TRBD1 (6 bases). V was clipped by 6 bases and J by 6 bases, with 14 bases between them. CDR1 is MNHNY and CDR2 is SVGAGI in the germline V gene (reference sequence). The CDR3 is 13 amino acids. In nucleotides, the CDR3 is TGTGCCAGCAGGCTGGGCGGGGGCGATGGCTACACCTTC. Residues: CASRLGGGDGYTF.

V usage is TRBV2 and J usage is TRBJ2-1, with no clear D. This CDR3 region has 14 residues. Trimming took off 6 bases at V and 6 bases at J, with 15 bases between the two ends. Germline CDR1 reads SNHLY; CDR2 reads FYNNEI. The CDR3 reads CASSATVLPNEQFF. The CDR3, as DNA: TGTGCCAGCAGCGCTACCGTCTTACCCAATGAGCAGTTCTTC.

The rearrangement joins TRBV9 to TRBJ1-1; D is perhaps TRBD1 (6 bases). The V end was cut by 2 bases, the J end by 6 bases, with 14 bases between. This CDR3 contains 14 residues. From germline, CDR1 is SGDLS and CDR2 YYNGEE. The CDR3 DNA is TGTGCCAGCAGCGTCGGGACACCTATTGCTGAAGCTTTCTTT. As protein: CASSVGTPIAEAFF. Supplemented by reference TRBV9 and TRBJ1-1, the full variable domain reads DSGVTQTPKHLITATGQRVTLRCSPRSGDLSVYWYQQSLDQGLQFLIQYYNGEERAKGNILERFSAQQFPDLHSELNLSSLELGDSALYFCASSVGTPIAEAFFGQGTRLTVV.

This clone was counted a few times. CDR3 region: CASSLIGWDTQYF. The CDR3 nucleotides are TGTGCCAGCAGTTTAATCGGGTGGGATACGCAGTATTTT. V and J are TRBV12-3 or TRBV12-4 and TRBJ2-3; D unclear. V was pared by 2 bases and J by 6 bases, with 9 bases between. This CDR3 region has 13 residues.

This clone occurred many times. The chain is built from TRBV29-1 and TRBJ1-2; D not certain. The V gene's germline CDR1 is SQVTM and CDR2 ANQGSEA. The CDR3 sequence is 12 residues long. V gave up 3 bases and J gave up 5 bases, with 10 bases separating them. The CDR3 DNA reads TGCAGCGTTGATCCGGTGGAGTATGGCTACACCTTC. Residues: CSVDPVEYGYTF.

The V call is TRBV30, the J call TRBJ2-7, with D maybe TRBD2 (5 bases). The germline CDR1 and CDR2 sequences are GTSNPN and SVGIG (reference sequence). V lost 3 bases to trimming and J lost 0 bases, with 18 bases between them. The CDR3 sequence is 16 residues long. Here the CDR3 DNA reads TGTGCCTGGAGGCCGCCTTCTACGGGGTTCTCCTACGAGCAGTACTTC. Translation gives CAWRPPSTGFSYEQYF.

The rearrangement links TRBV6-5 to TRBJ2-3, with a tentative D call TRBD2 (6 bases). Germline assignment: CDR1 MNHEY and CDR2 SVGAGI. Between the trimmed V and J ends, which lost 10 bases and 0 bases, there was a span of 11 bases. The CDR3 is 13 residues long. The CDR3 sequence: CATEEGSTDTQYF. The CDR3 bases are TGTGCCACCGAGGAGGGAAGCACAGATACGCAGTATTTT.

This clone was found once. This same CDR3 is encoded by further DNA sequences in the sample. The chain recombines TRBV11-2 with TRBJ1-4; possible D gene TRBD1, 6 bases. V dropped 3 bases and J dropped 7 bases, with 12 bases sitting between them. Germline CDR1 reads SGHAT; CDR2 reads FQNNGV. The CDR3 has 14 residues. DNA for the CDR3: TGTGCCAGCAGCTTTTTGGGGGCGGGTGAAAAACTGTTTTTT. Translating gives CASSFLGAGEKLFF.

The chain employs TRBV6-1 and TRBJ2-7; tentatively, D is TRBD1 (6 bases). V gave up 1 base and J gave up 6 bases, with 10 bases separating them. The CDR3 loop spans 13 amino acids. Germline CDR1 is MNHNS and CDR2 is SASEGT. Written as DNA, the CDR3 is TGTGCCAGCAGTGAAGTTTGGGGGCGCGAGCAGTACTTC. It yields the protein CASSEVWGREQYF.

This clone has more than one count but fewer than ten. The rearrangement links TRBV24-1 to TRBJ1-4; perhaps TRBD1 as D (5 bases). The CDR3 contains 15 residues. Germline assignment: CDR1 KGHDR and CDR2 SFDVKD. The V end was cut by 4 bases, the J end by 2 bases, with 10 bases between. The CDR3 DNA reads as TGTGCCACCAGTGACCCGACAGCCACTAATGAAAAACTGTTTTTT. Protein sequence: CATSDPTATNEKLFF.

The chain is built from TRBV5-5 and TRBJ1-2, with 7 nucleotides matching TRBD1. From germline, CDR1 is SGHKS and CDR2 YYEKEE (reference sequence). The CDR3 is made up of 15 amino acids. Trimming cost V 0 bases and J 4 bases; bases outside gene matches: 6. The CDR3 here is CASSLATGLPYGYTF. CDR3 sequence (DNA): TGTGCCAGCAGCTTGGCGACAGGGCTACCCTATGGCTACACCTTC. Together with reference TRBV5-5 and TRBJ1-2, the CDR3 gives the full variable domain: DAGVTQSPTHLIKTRGQQVTLRCSPISGHKSVSWYQQVLGQGPQFIFQYYEKEERGRGNFPDRFSARQFPNYSSELNVNALLLGDSALYLCASSLATGLPYGYTFGSGTRLTVV.

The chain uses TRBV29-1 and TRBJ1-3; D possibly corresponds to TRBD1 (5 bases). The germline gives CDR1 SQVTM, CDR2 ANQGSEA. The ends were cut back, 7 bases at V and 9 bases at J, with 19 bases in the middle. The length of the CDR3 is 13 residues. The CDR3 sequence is CSAGANSGGTIYF. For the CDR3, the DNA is TGCAGCGCTGGAGCCAACTCGGGGGGCACCATATATTTT.

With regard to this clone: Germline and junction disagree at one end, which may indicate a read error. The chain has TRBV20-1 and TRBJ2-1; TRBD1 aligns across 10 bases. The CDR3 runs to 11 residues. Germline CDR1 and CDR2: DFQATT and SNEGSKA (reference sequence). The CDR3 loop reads CSAKGGTGVVF. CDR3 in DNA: TGCAGTGCTAAGGGGGGGACAGGGGTGGTCTTC.

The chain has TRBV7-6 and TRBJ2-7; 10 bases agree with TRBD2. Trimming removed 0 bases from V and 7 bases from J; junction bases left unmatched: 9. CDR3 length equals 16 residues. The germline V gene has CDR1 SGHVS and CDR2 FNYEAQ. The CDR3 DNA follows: TGTGCCAGCAGCTTAGCGGGGCGGGGACTAGCGTCTGAGCAGTACTTC. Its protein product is CASSLAGRGLASEQYF. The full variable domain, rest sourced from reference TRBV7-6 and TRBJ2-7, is GAGVSQSPRYKVTKRGQDVALRCDPISGHVSLYWYRQALGQGPEFLTYFNYEAQQDKSGLPNDRFSAERPEGSISTLTIQRTEQRDSAMYRCASSLAGRGLASEQYFGPGTRLTVT.

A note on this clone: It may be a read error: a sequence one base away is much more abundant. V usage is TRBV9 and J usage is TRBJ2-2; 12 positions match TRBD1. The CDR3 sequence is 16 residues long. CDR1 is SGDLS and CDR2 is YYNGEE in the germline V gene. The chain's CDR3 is CARRGTGGAGNGELFF. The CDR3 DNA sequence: TGTGCCCGCAGGGGGACAGGGGGCGCGGGTAACGGGGAGCTGTTTTTT. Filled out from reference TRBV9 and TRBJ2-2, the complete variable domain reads DSGVTQTPKHLITATGQRVTLRCSPRSGDLSVYWYQQSLDQGLQFLIQYYNGEERAKGNILERFSAQQFPDLHSELNLSSLELGDSALYFCARRGTGGAGNGELFFGEGSRLTVL.

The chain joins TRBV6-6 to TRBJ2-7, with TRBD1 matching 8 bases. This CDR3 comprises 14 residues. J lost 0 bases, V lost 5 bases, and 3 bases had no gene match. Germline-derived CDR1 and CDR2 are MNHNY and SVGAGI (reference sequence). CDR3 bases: TGTGCCAGCAGTGGACAGGGATACTCCTACGAGCAGTACTTC. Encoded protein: CASSGQGYSYEQYF.